Presented here are 30 T cell receptor beta chains from one specimen sequenced in a study of blood T cell repertoires in COVID-19. Method: immunoSEQ multiplex PCR; TCRdb's copy keeps in-frame clones and lacks some. The sample consists of fewer than 150,000 clones, 88% of them appearing once. The source material was peripheral blood. All receptors come from a man aged 50-59 years with active or convalescent COVID-19.

This clone was detected only a few times. The rearrangement links TRBV11-3 to TRBJ2-1, with D tentatively TRBD2 (6 bases). V gave up 0 bases and J gave up 8 bases, with 11 bases separating them. Germline V gene sequence: CDR1 SGHNT, CDR2 YENEEA. The CDR3 runs 14 residues. CDR3 DNA sequence: TGTGCCAGCAGCTTAGATCAGGCTAGCGATGAGCAGTTCTTC. This sequence encodes CASSLDQASDEQFF.

The chain joins TRBV7-9 to TRBJ2-7; no definite D call. The germline V gene encodes CDR1 SEHNR and CDR2 FQNEAQ (reference sequence). The CDR3 runs 14 residues. With 3 bases removed from V and 2 bases from J, the gap between germline ends came to 11 bases. CDR3 loop: CASSFPPRAYEQYF. CDR3 DNA sequence: TGTGCCAGCAGCTTTCCACCCCGGGCCTACGAGCAGTACTTC.

The chain has TRBV29-1 and TRBJ1-2; the D is unclear. Trimming took 6 bases from V and 7 from J, leaving 21 bases between them. CDR1 is SQVTM and CDR2 is ANQGSEA in the germline V gene. The CDR3 has 14 amino acids. CDR3 residues: CSVAPRMGGSGYTF. DNA of the CDR3: TGCAGCGTAGCCCCGAGGATGGGTGGGTCTGGCTACACCTTC.

The V gene is TRBV2, the J gene TRBJ1-1, with D unclear. Per the germline V gene, CDR1 is SNHLY and CDR2 is FYNNEI. V was cut by 1 base and J by 4 bases, with 10 bases left in between. This CDR3 is built from 14 residues. The CDR3 reads CASSEGLSGTEAFF. CDR3 bases: TGTGCCAGCAGTGAAGGGCTCAGTGGCACTGAAGCTTTCTTT. The full variable domain, with the rest looked up from reference TRBV2 and TRBJ1-1, is EPEVTQTPSHQVTQMGQEVILRCVPISNHLYFYWYRQILGQKVEFLVSFYNNEISEKSEIFDDQFSVERPDGSNFTLKIRSTKLEDSAMYFCASSEGLSGTEAFFGQGTRLTVV.

The gene calls are TRBV19 and TRBJ1-2, with D possibly TRBD1 on 5 matching bases. This CDR3 is 14 amino acids long. Germline CDR1 reads LNHDA; CDR2 reads SQIVND (reference sequence). Trimming cost V 3 bases and J 8 bases, with 16 bases left between them. In DNA, the CDR3 is TGTGCCAGTAGTATCCTCTTGGGGGGGAGAGGCTACACCTTC. Residues: CASSILLGGRGYTF. Looking up the rest from reference TRBV19 and TRBJ1-2 gives the full variable domain: DGGITQSPKYLFRKEGQNVTLSCEQNLNHDAMYWYRQDPGQGLRLIYYSQIVNDFQKGDIAEGYSVSREKKESFPLTVTSAQKNPTAFYLCASSILLGGRGYTFGSGTRLTVV.

The chain is built from TRBV27 and TRBJ2-3, with 9 bases matching TRBD2. Losses at the gene ends were 1 base for V and 1 base for J; bases not matched to a gene: 6. Germline assignment: CDR1 MNHEY and CDR2 SMNVEV (reference sequence). The CDR3 runs to 17 residues. CDR3 DNA sequence: TGTGCCAGCAGTTTATGGGCTAGCGGGACTGGCACAGATACGCAGTATTTT. Translated, it gives CASSLWASGTGTDTQYF.

CDR3 protein: CASSQDWSGSGGELFF. Written as DNA, the CDR3 is TGTGCCAGCAGCCAAGATTGGAGCGGGAGTGGCGGGGAGCTGTTTTTT. The gene calls are TRBV3-1 (or the pseudogene TRBV3-2) and TRBJ2-2; 8 nucleotides line up with TRBD2. This CDR3 has 16 residues. Trimming cost V 0 bases and J 7 bases; bases outside gene matches: 7. Germline CDR1 is LGHDT and CDR2 is YNNKEL (reference sequence).

This clone has only a few counts. The rearrangement uses TRBV25-1 and TRBJ2-1; 13 nucleotides line up with TRBD2. This CDR3 is 14 amino acids long. J was trimmed by 4 bases and V by 8 bases; bases with no gene match: 2. CDR1 is MGHDK, CDR2 SYGVNS, per germline. CDR3 region: CASELAGGYNEQFF. The CDR3 DNA reads as TGTGCCAGCGAACTAGCGGGAGGGTACAATGAGCAGTTCTTC.

V and J are TRBV19 and TRBJ1-1; D ambiguous. CDR3 length equals 13 residues. Germline loops: CDR1 LNHDA, CDR2 SQIVND (reference sequence). V shed 4 bases and J shed 5 bases, with 11 bases lying between them. CDR3 in DNA: TGTGCCAGTAGTAGGGAGGGTGGGACTGAAGCTTTCTTT. It yields the protein CASSREGGTEAFF.

This rearrangement joins TRBV2 to TRBJ1-2; D is unresolved. Germline assignment: CDR1 SNHLY and CDR2 FYNNEI. The CDR3 contains 16 residues. The V and J ends lost 7 bases and 3 bases respectively, with 21 bases between them. The CDR3 DNA sequence: TGTGCCAGCACCTCATGGACTGAAGAGCGGGACTATGGCTACACCTTC. Its protein product is CASTSWTEERDYGYTF.

The rearrangement uses TRBV19 and TRBJ2-5; 8 bases line up with TRBD2. V shed 3 bases, J shed 5 bases, and the junction held 5 bases outside the gene matches. The germline V gene has CDR1 LNHDA and CDR2 SQIVND (reference sequence). The CDR3 has 14 amino acids. The CDR3 DNA sequence: TGTGCCAGTAGTATTAGCGGGATTCGGGAGACCCAGTACTTC. Amino acid sequence: CASSISGIRETQYF.

The chain links TRBV2 to TRBJ1-3, with D tentatively TRBD1 (6 bases). Germline-derived CDR1 and CDR2 are SNHLY and FYNNEI. This CDR3 has 13 residues. Trimming stripped 11 bases from V and 8 bases from J, with 19 bases between. CDR3 sequence (DNA): TGTGCCTCGCTAGACTACAGGGCGCACACCATATATTTT. Amino acids: CASLDYRAHTIYF.

J is TRBJ2-7 and V is TRBV5-1; 8 bases align to TRBD1. CDR3 size: 13 residues. J lost 6 bases, V lost 4 bases, and 6 bases had no gene match. Per the germline V gene, CDR1 is SGHRS and CDR2 is YFSETQ. CDR3 amino acids: CASSGGQVTEQYF. As DNA, the CDR3 is TGCGCCAGCAGCGGGGGACAGGTTACCGAGCAGTACTTC.

This chain links TRBV24-1 with TRBJ2-7; 10 positions match TRBD2. The CDR3 contains 16 residues. The J segment lost 2 bases and the V segment lost 4 bases, leaving 7 bases of the junction unmatched. Germline CDR1 reads KGHDR; CDR2 reads SFDVKD. CDR3 amino acids: CATSDTTSGKPYEQYF. CDR3 bases: TGTGCCACCAGTGACACTACTAGCGGGAAGCCCTACGAGCAGTACTTC.

J is TRBJ2-7 and V is TRBV5-1, with a weak D call TRBD2 (6 bases). This CDR3 is built from 16 residues. The ends were cut back, 0 bases at V and 1 base at J, with 14 bases in the middle. Germline CDR1 is SGHRS and CDR2 is YFSETQ. This CDR3 reads CASSLVASASSYEQYF. CDR3 coding DNA: TGCGCCAGCAGCTTGGTAGCTAGCGCTAGTTCCTACGAGCAGTACTTC.

V and J are TRBV5-5 and TRBJ2-5; tentative D call: TRBD2 (6 bases). The V gene lost 6 bases and the J gene lost 0 bases, with 12 bases spanning the gap. The CDR3 extends over 14 amino acids. Per the germline V gene, CDR1 is SGHKS and CDR2 is YYEKEE (reference sequence). The DNA of the CDR3 is TGTGCCAGCAACATAGGAGGGAACCAAGAGACCCAGTACTTC. Translation gives CASNIGGNQETQYF.

V and J are TRBV9 and TRBJ1-2; tentative D call: TRBD1 (6 bases). This CDR3 is 15 amino acids long. Trimming left V 5 bases short and J 5 bases short, with 19 bases between. From germline, CDR1 is SGDLS and CDR2 YYNGEE. CDR3 nucleotide sequence: TGTGCCAGCAGAACCTGGGGGGGCGCAACTTATGGCTACACCTTC. The encoded protein is CASRTWGGATYGYTF.

The chain recombines TRBV13 with TRBJ2-5; D may be TRBD2 (6 bases). CDR1 and CDR2 (germline): PRHDT, FYEKMQ (reference sequence). Trimming took off 2 bases at V and 3 bases at J, with 10 bases between the two ends. The CDR3 is 14 residues long. CDR3 bases: TGTGCCAGCAGCTTAAGGTGGGGGGAAGAGACCCAGTACTTC. Translated, it gives CASSLRWGEETQYF.

The chain has TRBV19 and TRBJ2-5; 10 bases fit TRBD1. V was clipped by 2 bases and J by 4 bases; unmatched bases: 4. Germline V lookup: CDR1 LNHDA, CDR2 SQIVND (reference sequence). CDR3 length: 15 amino acids. The CDR3 sequence is CASSIPGTGVETQYF. CDR3 nucleotides: TGTGCCAGTAGTATACCCGGGACAGGGGTAGAGACCCAGTACTTC.

This clone was observed once. The CDR3 reads CASRHEGNQPQHF. DNA for the CDR3: TGTGCCAGTAGGCACGAGGGCAATCAGCCCCAGCATTTT. This chain joins TRBV19 and TRBJ1-5; D is undetermined. CDR3 length: 13 amino acids. Deletions cut 6 bases from V and 2 bases from J, with 8 bases between. The germline V gene has CDR1 LNHDA and CDR2 SQIVND (reference sequence).

The V call is TRBV19, the J call TRBJ1-1; tentative D call: TRBD1 (5 bases). Trimming left V 7 bases short and J 4 bases short, with 16 bases between. The germline V gene has CDR1 LNHDA and CDR2 SQIVND (reference sequence). This CDR3 contains 14 residues. This CDR3 reads CASMGRGRVTEAFF. The CDR3 nucleotides are TGTGCCAGTATGGGGAGGGGAAGAGTCACTGAAGCTTTCTTT. Based on the CDR3 plus reference TRBV19 and TRBJ1-1, the full variable domain is DGGITQSPKYLFRKEGQNVTLSCEQNLNHDAMYWYRQDPGQGLRLIYYSQIVNDFQKGDIAEGYSVSREKKESFPLTVTSAQKNPTAFYLCASMGRGRVTEAFFGQGTRLTVV.

This clone has only a few counts. The chain employs TRBV6-5 and TRBJ1-5; TRBD1 is a possible D gene (6 bases). The germline CDR1 and CDR2 sequences are MNHEY and SVGAGI. CDR3 size: 13 residues. Trimming removed 6 bases from V and 4 bases from J, with 10 bases in between. As DNA, the CDR3 is TGTGCCAGCAGGCGGACAGTAAATCAGCCCCAGCATTTT. It yields the protein CASRRTVNQPQHF.

This clone showed up just a few times. The chain joins TRBV2 to TRBJ2-7, with 8 bases lining up with TRBD2. Germline V gives CDR1 SNHLY, CDR2 FYNNEI. The V gene end was trimmed by 6 bases and the J gene end by 6 bases; junction bases not matched to a gene: 7. CDR3 length: 13 residues. The chain's CDR3 is CASRPGLDAEQYF. CDR3 DNA: TGTGCCAGCAGGCCGGGACTAGACGCCGAGCAGTACTTC.

The gene calls are TRBV11-2 and TRBJ2-7; D may be TRBD2 (5 bases). Deletions cut 1 base from V and 4 bases from J, with 8 bases between. Per the germline V gene, CDR1 is SGHAT and CDR2 is FQNNGV. This CDR3 has 13 amino acids. The CDR3 DNA reads as TGTGCCAGCAGCTTAGCCGACTATTACGAGCAGTACTTC. It codes for CASSLADYYEQYF.

V gene TRBV5-4 combines with J gene TRBJ2-7, with D possibly matching TRBD1 (6 bases). From germline, CDR1 is SGHNT and CDR2 YYREEE (reference sequence). Trimming took off 2 bases at V and 6 bases at J, with 12 bases between the two ends. CDR3 size: 13 residues. CDR3 sequence: CASSFRTASEQYF. The CDR3 nucleotides are TGTGCCAGCAGCTTCAGGACAGCATCCGAGCAGTACTTC.

The rearrangement joins TRBV28 to TRBJ1-6; D is unclear. Per the germline V gene, CDR1 is MDHEN and CDR2 is SYDVKM. The ends were cut back, 3 bases at V and 12 bases at J, with 9 bases in the middle. The CDR3 length is 12 residues. CDR3 nucleotide sequence: TGTGCCAGCAGTTTCGCGGTCAAACCCCTCCACTTT. Protein product: CASSFAVKPLHF.

This chain links TRBV6-5 with TRBJ2-2, with D perhaps matching TRBD2 (5 bases). V dropped 6 bases and J dropped 2 bases, with 13 bases sitting between them. Looked up from germline, CDR1 is MNHEY and CDR2 is SVGAGI. The CDR3 extends over 15 amino acids. The CDR3 protein is CASRALRANTGELFF. CDR3 sequence (DNA): TGTGCCAGCAGGGCCCTGAGGGCAAACACCGGGGAGCTGTTTTTT.

The rearrangement links TRBV9 to TRBJ1-1, with D perhaps matching TRBD1 (6 bases). The V gene's germline CDR1 is SGDLS and CDR2 YYNGEE. Trimming left V 0 bases short and J 0 bases short, with 9 bases between. This CDR3 contains 15 residues. The CDR3 reads CASSVATGMNTEAFF. CDR3 sequence (DNA): TGTGCCAGCAGCGTAGCGACAGGTATGAACACTGAAGCTTTCTTT.

The J gene is TRBJ2-7, the V gene TRBV14; 7 bases map to TRBD2. Germline-derived CDR1 and CDR2 are SGHDN and FVKESK. With V trimmed by 1 base and J by 4 bases, 7 bases remained unmatched. The CDR3 consists of 15 residues. CDR3 residues: CASSQAKAGIYEQYF. CDR3 bases: TGTGCCAGCAGCCAAGCAAAAGCGGGGATTTACGAGCAGTACTTC.

The rearrangement uses TRBV28 and TRBJ2-1; 7 bases match TRBD1. Germline V gene lookup returns CDR1 MDHEN and CDR2 SYDVKM. Germline trimming cut 5 bases from V and 4 bases from J; bases unmatched to any gene: 14. The CDR3 consists of 17 residues. The CDR3 protein is CASSNEPPRTGYNEQFF. CDR3 DNA sequence: TGTGCCAGCAGTAACGAACCTCCTAGGACAGGATACAATGAGCAGTTCTTC.